The 22 T cell receptor beta chains given below trace back to one sample, sequenced in a study of beta chain features in type 1 diabetes. The authors reverse transcribed all of the isolated RNA, so sequencing captured expressed TCRB transcripts. Some clones are missing from TCRdb's copy, which holds only in-frame ones; the method was immunoSEQ multiplex PCR. This table has under 550,000 clones, 10% to 12% appearing once. Sequencing was carried out using naive CD4+ T cells from blood. The receptors here all came from a woman aged 18-29 years in good health.

This sequence joins TRBV30 and TRBJ1-4; D is ambiguous. Germline V lookup: CDR1 GTSNPN, CDR2 SVGIG (reference sequence). V lost 0 bases and J 4 bases, leaving 9 bases between the germline ends. This CDR3 is 14 amino acids long. The CDR3 sequence: CAWSVVPLNEKLFF. The CDR3, as DNA: TGTGCCTGGAGTGTTGTACCCCTTAATGAAAAACTGTTTTTT. Combining the CDR3 with reference TRBV30 and TRBJ1-4 gives the whole variable domain SQTIHQWPATLVQPVGSPLSLECTVEGTSNPNLYWYRQAAGRGLQLLFYSVGIGQISSEVPQNLSASRPQDRQFILSSKKLLLSDSGFYLCAWSVVPLNEKLFFGSGTQLSVL.

This clone was observed a handful of times. The CDR3 is CASSLGREKGFF. Written as DNA, the CDR3 is TGTGCCAGCAGCTTAGGGCGGGAGAAGGGGTTCTTC. The chain uses TRBV7-2 and TRBJ2-1; TRBD2 aligns across 7 bases. From germline, CDR1 is SGHTA and CDR2 FQGNSA. The CDR3 has 12 residues. The V and J ends lost 1 base and 15 bases, in that order; junction bases with no gene match: 6.

The table lists this clone with a few counts. V usage is TRBV7-2 and J usage is TRBJ1-4; the D is unclear. This CDR3 spans 14 amino acids. Germline CDR1 SGHTA, CDR2 FQGNSA. V was shortened by 6 bases and J by 8 bases, with 16 bases between the two germline ends. CDR3 residues: CASRGGLQEEKLFF. Written as DNA, the CDR3 is TGTGCCAGCAGAGGAGGGCTTCAGGAGGAAAAACTGTTTTTT.

This clone was counted only a few times. The genes are TRBV5-6 and TRBJ2-1; TRBD1 is a possible D gene (6 bases). The CDR3 sequence is 14 residues long. Germline V gene sequence: CDR1 SGHDT, CDR2 YYEEEE. The germline V and J ends were trimmed by 0 bases and 4 bases, with 8 bases remaining between them. CDR3 nucleotides: TGTGCCAGCAGCTTGGACAGGGAGTACAATGAGCAGTTCTTC. This encodes CASSLDREYNEQFF.

This chain connects TRBV30 to TRBJ2-3; D is unclear. Germline V gives CDR1 GTSNPN, CDR2 SVGIG (reference sequence). This CDR3 has 13 amino acids. V was trimmed by 0 bases and J by 4 bases, leaving 8 bases between them. CDR3 in amino acids: CAWSVQLADTQYF. CDR3 DNA sequence: TGTGCCTGGAGTGTACAGCTAGCAGATACGCAGTATTTT. The full variable domain, completed using reference TRBV30 and TRBJ2-3, is SQTIHQWPATLVQPVGSPLSLECTVEGTSNPNLYWYRQAAGRGLQLLFYSVGIGQISSEVPQNLSASRPQDRQFILSSKKLLLSDSGFYLCAWSVQLADTQYFGPGTRLTVL.

This clone showed up just a few times. The chain joins TRBV5-6 to TRBJ2-1; D gene unclear. The germline CDR1 and CDR2 sequences are SGHDT and YYEEEE. Trimming cost V 4 bases and J 9 bases, with 11 bases left between them. CDR3 length: 12 amino acids. As DNA, the CDR3 is TGTGCCAGCAGCCCACCCGGTGGTGAGCAGTTCTTC. It codes for CASSPPGGEQFF. Using reference TRBV5-6 and TRBJ2-1 for the parts outside the CDR3, the full variable domain is DAGVTQSPTHLIKTRGQQVTLRCSPKSGHDTVSWYQQALGQGPQFIFQYYEEEERQRGNFPDRFSGHQFPNYSSELNVNALLLGDSALYLCASSPPGGEQFFGPGTRLTVL.

This clone was counted once. The J gene is TRBJ2-7, the V gene TRBV15; 9 nucleotides line up with TRBD1. Germline V lookup: CDR1 LNHNV, CDR2 YYDKDF (reference sequence). The CDR3 is made up of 15 amino acids. J lost 5 bases, V lost 7 bases, and 12 bases had no gene match. CDR3 sequence reads: CATNPDRGNPDEQYV. CDR3 coding DNA: TGTGCCACCAACCCGGACAGGGGCAACCCGGACGAGCAGTACGTC.

V is TRBV15 and J is TRBJ2-3; no definite D call. The V end was cut by 4 bases, the J end by 4 bases, with 12 bases between. This CDR3 has 14 residues. CDR1 LNHNV and CDR2 YYDKDF come from the germline V gene (reference sequence). CDR3 sequence: CATSTRPEADTQYF. As DNA, the CDR3 is TGTGCCACCAGCACCCGCCCAGAGGCAGATACGCAGTATTTT. The complete variable domain, with remaining parts taken from reference TRBV15 and TRBJ2-3, reads DAMVIQNPRYQVTQFGKPVTLSCSQTLNHNVMYWYQQKSSQAPKLLFHYYDKDFNNEADTPDNFQSRRPNTSFCFLDIRSPGLGDTAMYLCATSTRPEADTQYFGPGTRLTVL.

CDR3 residues: CASSSHNQAVSYGYTF. CDR3 bases: TGTGCCAGCAGCTCGCATAACCAGGCTGTCTCCTATGGCTACACCTTC. The chain uses TRBV7-2 and TRBJ1-2; D not resolved. The V gene's germline CDR1 is SGHTA and CDR2 FQGNSA. V lost 4 bases, J lost 4 bases, and 19 bases lay in between. The CDR3 consists of 16 residues.

This clone was seen only a few times. The genes are TRBV29-1 and TRBJ2-3, with a tentative D call TRBD2 (7 bases). The CDR3 covers 12 residues. Looked up from germline, CDR1 is SQVTM and CDR2 is ANQGSEA. The CDR3 nucleotides are TGCAGTACAGGAGGGGGGGCAGATACGCAGTATTTT. It codes for CSTGGGADTQYF.

This clone was seen a few times. This sequence joins TRBV28 and TRBJ2-5, with 8 bases lining up with TRBD2. CDR3 size: 17 residues. J gave up 5 bases and V 1 base, and 12 bases lay outside the gene matches. Germline CDR1 and CDR2: MDHEN and SYDVKM. The CDR3 reads CASSLLRLAGGKETQYF. As DNA, the CDR3 is TGTGCCAGCAGTTTATTGAGGCTGGCGGGGGGTAAGGAGACCCAGTACTTC.

The chain has TRBV7-3 and TRBJ2-1, with D maybe TRBD2 (5 bases). Germline CDR1 and CDR2: SGHTA and FQGTGA. The CDR3 has 14 residues. With 1 base removed from V and 8 bases from J, the gap between germline ends came to 12 bases. Here the CDR3 DNA reads TGTGCCAGCAGCTTAAATCCTAGCATCGATGAGCAGTTCTTC. Translation: CASSLNPSIDEQFF.

In this sample, this clone turned up a few times. The genes are TRBV18 and TRBJ2-1; D possibly corresponds to TRBD1 (6 bases). CDR1 and CDR2 from the germline V gene are KGHSH and LQKENI. The V gene lost 2 bases and the J gene lost 7 bases, with 15 bases spanning the gap. The CDR3 loop spans 15 amino acids. The CDR3 here is CASSPDRQRLNEQFF. The CDR3 DNA follows: TGTGCCAGCTCACCAGACAGGCAAAGGCTGAATGAGCAGTTCTTC.

This clone was observed a handful of times. V and J are TRBV9 and TRBJ2-3; D is unresolved. V was pared by 0 bases and J by 4 bases, with 9 bases between. Per germline, CDR1 SGDLS and CDR2 YYNGEE. The CDR3 length is 14 residues. The CDR3 sequence: CASSVEANPDTQYF. CDR3 nucleotide sequence: TGTGCCAGCAGCGTAGAGGCCAACCCAGATACGCAGTATTTT.

V and J are TRBV29-1 and TRBJ1-1; maybe TRBD1 (6 bases). The CDR3 is 13 residues long. Germline values: CDR1 SQVTM, CDR2 ANQGSEA. V lost 7 bases to trimming and J lost 1 base, with 13 bases between them. The CDR3, as DNA: TGCAGCGCCATGGGACAACCGAACACTGAAGCTTTCTTT. It codes for CSAMGQPNTEAFF. Filled out from reference TRBV29-1 and TRBJ1-1, the complete variable domain reads SAVISQKPSRDICQRGTSLTIQCQVDSQVTMMFWYRQQPGQSLTLIATANQGSEATYESGFVIDKFPISRPNLTFSTLTVSNMSPEDSSIYLCSAMGQPNTEAFFGQGTRLTVV.

The chain is built from TRBV14 and TRBJ1-1; 7 bases line up with TRBD1. Germline trimming cut 4 bases from V and 1 base from J; bases unmatched to any gene: 3. CDR1 is SGHDN, CDR2 FVKESK, per germline. CDR3 length: 14 residues. As DNA, the CDR3 is TGTGCCAGCAGCCGAAGACAGGGGAACACTGAAGCTTTCTTT. Protein: CASSRRQGNTEAFF.

Here the CDR3 reads CASSSGLQLHNEQFF. CDR3 DNA: TGTGCCAGCAGCTCGGGACTACAACTTCACAATGAGCAGTTCTTC. The gene calls are TRBV9 and TRBJ2-1; 7 positions match TRBD2. CDR1 is SGDLS, CDR2 YYNGEE, per germline. V lost 4 bases, J lost 5 bases, and 9 bases stayed unmatched. The CDR3 spans 15 residues.

The rearrangement links TRBV15 to TRBJ2-7; 8 nucleotides match TRBD2. V lost 2 bases, J lost 1 base, and 4 bases stayed unmatched. The length of the CDR3 is 15 residues. Germline V gene lookup returns CDR1 LNHNV and CDR2 YYDKDF (reference sequence). The CDR3 DNA reads TGTGCCACCAGCAGACTAGCGGGTTTTTCCTACGAGCAGTACTTC. Its translation: CATSRLAGFSYEQYF.

This clone has a handful of counts. The genes are TRBV5-1 and TRBJ1-2; 9 bases are shared with TRBD1. The V gene end was trimmed by 2 bases and the J gene end by 8 bases; junction bases not matched to a gene: 4. This CDR3 spans 13 amino acids. Germline V gene sequence: CDR1 SGHRS, CDR2 YFSETQ. CDR3 DNA: TGCGCCAGCAGCTTCCCGGACAGGGGCGGCTACACCTTC. Translation gives CASSFPDRGGYTF.

Only a few counts were recorded for this clone. The chain combines TRBV10-3 with TRBJ2-1; D is unclear. The CDR3 sequence is 12 residues long. Germline CDR1 is ENHRY and CDR2 is SYGVKD. Trimming removed 4 bases at V and 6 bases at J, with 7 bases between. CDR3 DNA sequence: TGTGCCATCAGTGGCGGCTCCAATGAGCAGTTCTTC. Protein sequence: CAISGGSNEQFF.

The chain links TRBV15 to TRBJ2-5; D perhaps matches TRBD1 (7 bases). The CDR3 runs to 15 residues. Trimming pared 3 bases from V and 5 bases from J, leaving 16 bases between. The germline CDR1 and CDR2 sequences are LNHNV and YYDKDF (reference sequence). This CDR3 is CATSREGAWSETQYF. The CDR3 nucleotides read TGTGCCACCAGCAGGGAGGGGGCGTGGTCCGAGACCCAGTACTTC.

The chain recombines TRBV7-9 with TRBJ2-7, with unresolved D. This CDR3 has 14 amino acids. Looked up from germline, CDR1 is SEHNR and CDR2 is FQNEAQ (reference sequence). Deletions cut 1 base from V and 1 base from J, with 8 bases between. Written as DNA, the CDR3 is TGTGCCAGCAGCTTAGGGGTGCGGTCCTACGAGCAGTACTTC. Encoded protein: CASSLGVRSYEQYF.